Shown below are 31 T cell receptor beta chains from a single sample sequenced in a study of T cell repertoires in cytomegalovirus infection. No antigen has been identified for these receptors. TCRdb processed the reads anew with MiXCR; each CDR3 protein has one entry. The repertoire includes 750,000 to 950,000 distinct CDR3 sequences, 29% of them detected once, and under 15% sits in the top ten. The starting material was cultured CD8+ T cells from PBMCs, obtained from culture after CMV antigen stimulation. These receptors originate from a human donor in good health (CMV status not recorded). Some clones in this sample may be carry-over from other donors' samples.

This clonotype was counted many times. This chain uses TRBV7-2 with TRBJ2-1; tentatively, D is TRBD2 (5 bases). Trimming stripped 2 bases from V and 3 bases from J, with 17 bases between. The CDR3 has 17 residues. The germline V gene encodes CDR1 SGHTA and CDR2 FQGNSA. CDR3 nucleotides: TGTGCCAGCAGCTTATCCCCTTTAGCGCCATACTACAATGAGCAGTTCTTC. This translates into CASSLSPLAPYYNEQFF.

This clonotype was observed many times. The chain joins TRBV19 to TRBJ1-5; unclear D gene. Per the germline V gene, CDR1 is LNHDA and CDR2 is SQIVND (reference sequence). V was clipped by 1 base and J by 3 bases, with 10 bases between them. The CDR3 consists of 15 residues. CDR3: CASSIAVESNQPQHF. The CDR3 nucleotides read TGTGCCAGTAGTATAGCGGTCGAGTCCAATCAGCCCCAGCATTTT.

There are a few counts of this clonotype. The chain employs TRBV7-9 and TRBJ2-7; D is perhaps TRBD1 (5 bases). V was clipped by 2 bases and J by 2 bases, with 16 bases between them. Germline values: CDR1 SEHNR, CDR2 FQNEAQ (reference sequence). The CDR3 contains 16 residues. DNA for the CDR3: TGTGCCAGCAGCTTATGGGGCAGCGACGGTACCTACGAGCAGTACTTC. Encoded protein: CASSLWGSDGTYEQYF.

The CDR3 loop is CASSELDRGRADTQYF. The CDR3, as DNA: TGTGCCAGCAGTGAGCTGGACAGGGGGCGCGCAGATACGCAGTATTTT. The chain couples TRBV2 to TRBJ2-3; TRBD1 matches 11 bases. With V trimmed by 3 bases and J by 4 bases, 6 bases remained unmatched. Germline V lookup: CDR1 SNHLY, CDR2 FYNNEI. The length of the CDR3 is 16 residues. The full variable domain, in which reference TRBV2 and TRBJ2-3 provide the parts outside the CDR3, is EPEVTQTPSHQVTQMGQEVILRCVPISNHLYFYWYRQILGQKVEFLVSFYNNEISEKSEIFDDQFSVERPDGSNFTLKIRSTKLEDSAMYFCASSELDRGRADTQYFGPGTRLTVL.

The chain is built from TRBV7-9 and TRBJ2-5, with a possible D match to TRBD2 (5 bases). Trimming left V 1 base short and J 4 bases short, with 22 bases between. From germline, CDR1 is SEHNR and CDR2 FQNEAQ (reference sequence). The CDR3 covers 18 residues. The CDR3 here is CASSLVDRNREPAETQYF. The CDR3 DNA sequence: TGTGCCAGCAGCTTAGTTGATAGGAACCGGGAACCGGCAGAGACCCAGTACTTC. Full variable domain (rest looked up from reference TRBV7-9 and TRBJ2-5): DTGVSQNPRHKITKRGQNVTFRCDPISEHNRLYWYRQTLGQGPEFLTYFQNEAQLEKSRLLSDRFSAERPKGSFSTLEIQRTEQGDSAMYLCASSLVDRNREPAETQYFGPGTRLLVL.

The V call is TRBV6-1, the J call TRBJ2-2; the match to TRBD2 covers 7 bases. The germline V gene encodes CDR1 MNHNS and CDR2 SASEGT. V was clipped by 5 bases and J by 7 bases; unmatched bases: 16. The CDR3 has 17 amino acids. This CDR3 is CASSTTSAVWHGGELFF. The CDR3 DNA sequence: TGTGCCAGCAGTACCACTAGCGCGGTTTGGCATGGCGGGGAGCTGTTTTTT.

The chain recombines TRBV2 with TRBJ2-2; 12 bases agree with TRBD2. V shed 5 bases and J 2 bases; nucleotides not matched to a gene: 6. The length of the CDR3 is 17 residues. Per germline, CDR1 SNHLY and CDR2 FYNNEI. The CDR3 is CASSQLAGGQNTGELFF. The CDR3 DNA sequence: TGTGCCAGCAGTCAACTAGCGGGGGGCCAAAACACCGGGGAGCTGTTTTTT.

The CDR3, as DNA: TGTGCTAGTGGTTTGGTACGGACAGGGCCAGCTTTCTTT. Translation: CASGLVRTGPAFF. The chain joins TRBV12-5 to TRBJ1-1, with 8 bases fitting TRBD1. Germline values: CDR1 LGHNT, CDR2 FRNRAP. The ends lost 0 bases at V and 10 bases at J; junction bases unmatched: 4. This CDR3 is built from 13 residues.

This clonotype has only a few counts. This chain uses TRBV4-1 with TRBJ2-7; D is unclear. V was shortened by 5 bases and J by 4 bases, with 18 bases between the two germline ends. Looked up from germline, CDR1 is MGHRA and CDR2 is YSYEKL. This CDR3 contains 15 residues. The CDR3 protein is CASSKLGQKVYEQYF. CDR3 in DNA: TGCGCCAGCAGCAAGTTAGGCCAGAAAGTTTACGAGCAGTACTTC.

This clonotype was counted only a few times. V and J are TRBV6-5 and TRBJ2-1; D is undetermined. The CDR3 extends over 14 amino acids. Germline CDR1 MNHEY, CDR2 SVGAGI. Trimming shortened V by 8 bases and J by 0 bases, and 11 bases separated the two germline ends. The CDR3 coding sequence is TGTGCCAGCTCAACACATAGCTCCTACAATGAGCAGTTCTTC. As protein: CASSTHSSYNEQFF.

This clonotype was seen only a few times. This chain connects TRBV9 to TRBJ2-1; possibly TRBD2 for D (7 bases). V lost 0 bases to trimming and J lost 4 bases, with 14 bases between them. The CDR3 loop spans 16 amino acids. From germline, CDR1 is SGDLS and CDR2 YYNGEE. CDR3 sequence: CASSVEGGELYNEQFF. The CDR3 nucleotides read TGTGCCAGCAGCGTAGAGGGGGGGGAGCTTTACAATGAGCAGTTCTTC.

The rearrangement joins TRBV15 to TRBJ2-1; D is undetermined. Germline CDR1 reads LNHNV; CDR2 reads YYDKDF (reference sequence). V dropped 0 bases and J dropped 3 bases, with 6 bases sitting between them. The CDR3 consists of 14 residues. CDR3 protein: CATSREDGYNEQFF. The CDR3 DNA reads TGTGCCACCAGCAGAGAGGATGGCTACAATGAGCAGTTCTTC.

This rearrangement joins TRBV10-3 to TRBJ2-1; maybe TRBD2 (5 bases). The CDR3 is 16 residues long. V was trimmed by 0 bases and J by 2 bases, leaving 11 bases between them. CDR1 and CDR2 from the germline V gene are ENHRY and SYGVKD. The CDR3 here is CAISESSDVPYNEQFF. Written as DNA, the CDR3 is TGTGCCATCAGTGAGTCTAGCGACGTACCCTACAATGAGCAGTTCTTC.

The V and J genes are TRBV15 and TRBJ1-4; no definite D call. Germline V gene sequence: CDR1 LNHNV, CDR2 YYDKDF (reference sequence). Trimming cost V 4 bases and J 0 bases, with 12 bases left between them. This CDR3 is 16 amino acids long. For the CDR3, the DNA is TGTGCCACCAGCACCTCCGCCGGGGCAACTAATGAAAAACTGTTTTTT. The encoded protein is CATSTSAGATNEKLFF.

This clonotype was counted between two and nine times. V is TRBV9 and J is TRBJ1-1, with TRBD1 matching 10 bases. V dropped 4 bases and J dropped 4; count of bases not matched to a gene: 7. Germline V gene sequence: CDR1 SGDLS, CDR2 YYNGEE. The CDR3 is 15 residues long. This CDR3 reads CASSMDRGLITEAFF. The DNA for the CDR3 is TGTGCCAGCAGCATGGACAGGGGGTTGATCACTGAAGCTTTCTTT.

The CDR3 sequence is CASSPGHSYEQYV. CDR3 nucleotides: TGTGCCAGCAGTCCTGGACACTCCTACGAGCAGTACGTC. The genes are TRBV27 and TRBJ2-7, with TRBD1 as a possible D gene (5 bases). The CDR3 is 13 residues long. From germline, CDR1 is MNHEY and CDR2 SMNVEV (reference sequence). Trimming removed 5 bases at V and 0 bases at J, with 8 bases between.

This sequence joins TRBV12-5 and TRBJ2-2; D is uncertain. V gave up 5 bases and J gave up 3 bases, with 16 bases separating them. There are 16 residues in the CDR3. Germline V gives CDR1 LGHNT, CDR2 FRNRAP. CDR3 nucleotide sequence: TGTGCTAGTGGTCGACCTGGCTCCTCGGACACCGGGGAGCTGTTTTTT. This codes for CASGRPGSSDTGELFF.

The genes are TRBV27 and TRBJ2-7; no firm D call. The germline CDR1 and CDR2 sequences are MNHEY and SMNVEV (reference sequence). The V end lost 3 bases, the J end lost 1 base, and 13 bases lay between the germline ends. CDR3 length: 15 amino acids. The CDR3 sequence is CASSFGYDQSYEQYV. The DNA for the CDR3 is TGTGCCAGCAGTTTCGGTTATGACCAATCCTACGAGCAGTACGTC.

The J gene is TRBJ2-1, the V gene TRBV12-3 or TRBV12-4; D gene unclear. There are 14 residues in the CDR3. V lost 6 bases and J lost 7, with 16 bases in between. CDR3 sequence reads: CASRHADGPNEQFF. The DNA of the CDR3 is TGTGCCAGCAGGCACGCGGATGGCCCGAATGAGCAGTTCTTC.

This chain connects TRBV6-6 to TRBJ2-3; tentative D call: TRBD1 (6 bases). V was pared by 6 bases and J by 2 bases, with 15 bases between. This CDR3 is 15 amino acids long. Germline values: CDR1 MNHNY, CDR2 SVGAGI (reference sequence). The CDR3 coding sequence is TGTGCCAGCAGCCCCTACAGGGTACTCACAGATACGCAGTATTTT. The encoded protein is CASSPYRVLTDTQYF.

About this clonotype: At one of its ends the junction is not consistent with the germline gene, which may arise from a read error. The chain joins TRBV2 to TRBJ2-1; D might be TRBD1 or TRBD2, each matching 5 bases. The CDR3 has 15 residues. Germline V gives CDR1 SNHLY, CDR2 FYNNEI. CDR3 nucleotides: TGTGCCAACAGTGCCCACCGGGACCCAAACAATGAGCAGTTCTTC. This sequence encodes CANSAHRDPNNEQFF. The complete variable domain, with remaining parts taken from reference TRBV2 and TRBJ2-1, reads EPEVTQTPSHQVTQMGQEVILRCVPISNHLYFYWYRQILGQKVEFLVSFYNNEISEKSEIFDDQFSVERPDGSNFTLKIRSTKLEDSAMYFCANSAHRDPNNEQFFGPGTRLTVL.

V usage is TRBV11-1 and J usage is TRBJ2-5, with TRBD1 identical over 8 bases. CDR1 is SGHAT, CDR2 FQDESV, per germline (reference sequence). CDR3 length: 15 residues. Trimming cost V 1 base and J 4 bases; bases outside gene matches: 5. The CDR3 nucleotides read TGTGCCAGCAGCTTAGGGACAGGGTTCGGAGAGACCCAGTACTTC. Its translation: CASSLGTGFGETQYF.

As DNA, the CDR3 is TGTGCCAGCAGCCCCCCCAGCTGGTCCGATACGCAGTATTTT. This sequence encodes CASSPPSWSDTQYF. The J gene is TRBJ2-3, the V gene TRBV7-9; D is unclear. CDR3 size: 14 residues. V was pared by 5 bases and J by 6 bases, with 15 bases between. CDR1 and CDR2 (germline): SEHNR, FQNEAQ (reference sequence).

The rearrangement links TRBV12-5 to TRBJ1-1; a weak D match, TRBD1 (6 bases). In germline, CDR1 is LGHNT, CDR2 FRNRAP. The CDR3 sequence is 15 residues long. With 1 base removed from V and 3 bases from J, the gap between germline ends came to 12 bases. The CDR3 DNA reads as TGTGCTAGTGGTTTGGCCAGAGGGGGAGACACTGAAGCTTTCTTT. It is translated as CASGLARGGDTEAFF.

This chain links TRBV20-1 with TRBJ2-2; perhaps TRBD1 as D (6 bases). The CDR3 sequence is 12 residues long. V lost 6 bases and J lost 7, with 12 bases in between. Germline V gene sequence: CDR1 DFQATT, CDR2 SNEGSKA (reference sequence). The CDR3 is CSAPRGSGELFF. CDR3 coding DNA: TGCAGTGCCCCCAGGGGAAGCGGGGAGCTGTTTTTT.

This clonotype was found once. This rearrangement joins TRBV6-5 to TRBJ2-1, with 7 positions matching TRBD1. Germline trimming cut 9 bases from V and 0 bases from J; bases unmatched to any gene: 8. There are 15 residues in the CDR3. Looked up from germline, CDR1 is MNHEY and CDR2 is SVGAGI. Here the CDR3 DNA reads TGTGCCAGTAACCCCAAGGGGGCCTCCTACAATGAGCAGTTCTTC. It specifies CASNPKGASYNEQFF.

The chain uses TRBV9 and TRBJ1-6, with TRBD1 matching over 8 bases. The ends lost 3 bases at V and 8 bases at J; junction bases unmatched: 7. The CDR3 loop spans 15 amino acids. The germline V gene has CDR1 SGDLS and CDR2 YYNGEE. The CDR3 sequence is CASSAPGGKDSPLHF. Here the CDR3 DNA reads TGTGCCAGCAGCGCCCCAGGGGGCAAGGATTCACCCCTCCACTTT.

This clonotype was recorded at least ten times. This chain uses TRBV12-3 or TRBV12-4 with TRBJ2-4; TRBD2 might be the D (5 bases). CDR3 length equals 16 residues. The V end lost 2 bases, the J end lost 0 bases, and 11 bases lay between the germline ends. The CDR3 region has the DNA TGTGCCAGCAGTTTACTGGCGGGCCTAGCCAAAAACATTCAGTACTTC. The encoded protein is CASSLLAGLAKNIQYF.

The CDR3 protein is CASSYSSTREGNQPQHF. CDR3 bases: TGTGCCAGCAGTTACTCCTCCACCAGGGAGGGAAACCAGCCCCAGCATTTT. The J gene is TRBJ1-5, the V gene TRBV6-2 or TRBV6-3, with D perhaps TRBD1 (5 bases). In germline, CDR1 is MNHEY, CDR2 SVGEGT. Deletions cut 0 bases from V and 7 bases from J, with 19 bases between. The CDR3 is made up of 17 amino acids.

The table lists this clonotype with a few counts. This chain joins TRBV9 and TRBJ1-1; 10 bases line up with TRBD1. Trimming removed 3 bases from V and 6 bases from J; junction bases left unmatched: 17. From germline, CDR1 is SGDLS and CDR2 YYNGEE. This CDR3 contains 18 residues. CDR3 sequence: CASSGGDGDRGPVAEAFF. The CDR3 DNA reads TGTGCCAGCAGCGGGGGAGATGGGGACAGGGGACCTGTCGCTGAAGCTTTCTTT.

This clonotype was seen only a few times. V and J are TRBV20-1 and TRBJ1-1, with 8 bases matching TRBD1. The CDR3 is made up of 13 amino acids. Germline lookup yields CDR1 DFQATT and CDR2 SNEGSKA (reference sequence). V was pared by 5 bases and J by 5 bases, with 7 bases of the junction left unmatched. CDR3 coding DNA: TGCAGTGCTGTAGACAGGGGAGGTACTGAAGCTTTCTTT. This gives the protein CSAVDRGGTEAFF.